This T cell receptor beta chain appears in the sequencing data of a study of OX40 agonist ivuxolimab in advanced cancers. Study as a whole: The patients received ivuxolimab by intravenous route every 2 weeks at 0.01 to 10 mg/kg.

The CDR3 covers 15 residues. Trimming took off 0 bases at V and 6 bases at J, with 15 bases between the two ends. Germline V gene lookup returns CDR1 SGHRS and CDR2 YFSETQ. Profiling relied on immunoSEQ multiplex PCR, and the TCRdb table lists in-frame clones only, not all of them. This sample yields fewer than 80,000 clones, of which around four fifths are seen a single time; 7.5% to 10% belongs to the top ten. The chain uses TRBV5-1 and TRBJ1-2; TRBD1 is a possible D gene (5 bases). The sequencing here drew on CD4+ or CD8+ T cells sorted from blood, taken in a trial of the OX40 agonist ivuxolimab. The source is an adult with an advanced solid tumor such as melanoma, head and neck, liver or kidney cancer. CDR3 in DNA: TGCGCCAGCAGCTTGGGCGGGACTCTCACCCATGGCTACACCTTC. It specifies CASSLGGTLTHGYTF.